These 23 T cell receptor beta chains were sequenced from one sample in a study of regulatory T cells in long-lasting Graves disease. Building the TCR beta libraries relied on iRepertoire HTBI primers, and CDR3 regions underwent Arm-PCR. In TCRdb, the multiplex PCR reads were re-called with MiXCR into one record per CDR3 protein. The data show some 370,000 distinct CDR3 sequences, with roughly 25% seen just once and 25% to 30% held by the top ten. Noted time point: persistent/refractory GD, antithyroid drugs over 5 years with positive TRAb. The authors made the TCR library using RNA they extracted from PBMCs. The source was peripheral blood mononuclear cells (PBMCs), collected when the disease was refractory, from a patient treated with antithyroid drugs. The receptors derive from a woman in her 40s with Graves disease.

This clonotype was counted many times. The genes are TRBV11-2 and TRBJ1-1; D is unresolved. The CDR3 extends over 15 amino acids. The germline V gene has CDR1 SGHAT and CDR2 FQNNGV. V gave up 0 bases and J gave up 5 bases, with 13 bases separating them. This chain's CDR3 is CASSLDPGIGTEAFF. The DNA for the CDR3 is TGTGCCAGCAGCTTAGATCCCGGGATAGGAACTGAAGCTTTCTTT.

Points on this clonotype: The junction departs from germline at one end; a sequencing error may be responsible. CDR3 nucleotides: TGTGCCAGCGGCCTTCGGGGCGCATACGAGCTGTACTTC. It specifies CASGLRGAYELYF. The chain links TRBV27 to TRBJ2-7; the D call may be TRBD1 or TRBD2 (5 bases each). This CDR3 region has 13 residues. Germline V gives CDR1 MNHEY, CDR2 SMNVEV (reference sequence).

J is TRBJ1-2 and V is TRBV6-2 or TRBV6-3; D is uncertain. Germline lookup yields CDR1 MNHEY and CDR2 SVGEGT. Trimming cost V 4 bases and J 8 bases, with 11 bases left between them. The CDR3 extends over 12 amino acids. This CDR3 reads CASSFYDRGYTF. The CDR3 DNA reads TGTGCCAGCAGTTTCTATGACCGCGGCTACACCTTC.

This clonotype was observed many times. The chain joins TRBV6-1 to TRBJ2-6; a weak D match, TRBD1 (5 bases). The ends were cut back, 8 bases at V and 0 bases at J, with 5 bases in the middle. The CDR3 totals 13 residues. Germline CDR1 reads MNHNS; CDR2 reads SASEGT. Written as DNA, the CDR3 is TGTGCCAGCGGGGCCTCTGGGGCCAACGTCCTGACTTTC. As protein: CASGASGANVLTF.

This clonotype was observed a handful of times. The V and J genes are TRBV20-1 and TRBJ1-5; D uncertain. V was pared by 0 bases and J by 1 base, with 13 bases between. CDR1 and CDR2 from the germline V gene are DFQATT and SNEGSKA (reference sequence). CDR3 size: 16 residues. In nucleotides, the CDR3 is TGCAGTGCTAGAGATATCCTAGAACTAAGCAATCAGCCCCAGCATTTT. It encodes CSARDILELSNQPQHF.

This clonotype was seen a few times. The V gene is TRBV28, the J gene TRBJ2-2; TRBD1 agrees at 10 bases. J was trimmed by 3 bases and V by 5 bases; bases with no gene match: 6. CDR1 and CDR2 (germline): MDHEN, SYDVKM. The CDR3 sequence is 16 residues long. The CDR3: CASSVDRGRDTGELFF. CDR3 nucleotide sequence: TGTGCCAGCAGTGTTGACAGGGGGCGGGACACCGGGGAGCTGTTTTTT. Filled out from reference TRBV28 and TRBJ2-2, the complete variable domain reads DVKVTQSSRYLVKRTGEKVFLECVQDMDHENMFWYRQDPGLGLRLIYFSYDVKMKEKGDIPEGYSVSREKKERFSLILESASTNQTSMYLCASSVDRGRDTGELFFGEGSRLTVL.

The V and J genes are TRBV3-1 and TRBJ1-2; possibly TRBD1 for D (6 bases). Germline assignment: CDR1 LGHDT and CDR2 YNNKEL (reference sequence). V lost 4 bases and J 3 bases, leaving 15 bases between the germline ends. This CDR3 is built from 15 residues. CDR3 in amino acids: CASSRRGQGDYGYTF. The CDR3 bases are TGTGCCAGCAGCCGGCGGGGGCAGGGCGACTATGGCTACACCTTC.

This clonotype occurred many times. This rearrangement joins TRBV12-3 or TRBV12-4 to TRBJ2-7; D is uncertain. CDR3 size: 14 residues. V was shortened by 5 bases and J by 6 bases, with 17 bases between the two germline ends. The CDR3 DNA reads TGTGCCAGCAGTAGTTCAGGCGTTCGGTCCGAGCAGTACTTC. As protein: CASSSSGVRSEQYF.

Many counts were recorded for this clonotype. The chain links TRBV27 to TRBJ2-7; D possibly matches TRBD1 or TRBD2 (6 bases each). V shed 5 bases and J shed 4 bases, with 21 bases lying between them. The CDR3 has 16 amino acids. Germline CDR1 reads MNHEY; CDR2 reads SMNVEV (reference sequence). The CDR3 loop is CASSLISGGGMYEQYF. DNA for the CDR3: TGTGCCAGCAGTCTAATTAGCGGAGGGGGAATGTACGAGCAGTACTTC.

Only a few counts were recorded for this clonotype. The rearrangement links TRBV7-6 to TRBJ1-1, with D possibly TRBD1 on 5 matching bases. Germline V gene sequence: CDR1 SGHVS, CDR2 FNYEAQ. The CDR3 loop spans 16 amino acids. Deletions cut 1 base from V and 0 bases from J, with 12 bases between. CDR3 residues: CASSLDGGFVNTEAFF. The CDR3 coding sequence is TGTGCCAGCAGCTTAGATGGGGGGTTCGTGAACACTGAAGCTTTCTTT.

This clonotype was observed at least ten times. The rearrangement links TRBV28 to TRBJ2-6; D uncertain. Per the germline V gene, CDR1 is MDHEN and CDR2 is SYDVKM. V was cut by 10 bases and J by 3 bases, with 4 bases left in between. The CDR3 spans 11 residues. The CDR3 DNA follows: TGTGCCACCGATGGGGCCAACGTCCTGACTTTC. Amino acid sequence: CATDGANVLTF.

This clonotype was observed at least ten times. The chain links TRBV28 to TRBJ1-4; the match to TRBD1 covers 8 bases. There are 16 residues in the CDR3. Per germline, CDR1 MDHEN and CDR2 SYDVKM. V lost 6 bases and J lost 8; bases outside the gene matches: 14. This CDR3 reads CASSPIGGQGREKLFF. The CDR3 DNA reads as TGTGCCAGCAGCCCAATCGGAGGACAGGGAAGAGAAAAACTGTTTTTT.

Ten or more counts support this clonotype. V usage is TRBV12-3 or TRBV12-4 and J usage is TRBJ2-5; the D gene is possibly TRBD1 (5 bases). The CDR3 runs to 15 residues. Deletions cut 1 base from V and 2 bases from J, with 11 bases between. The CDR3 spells CASSLVPPGQETQYF. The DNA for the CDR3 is TGTGCCAGCAGTTTAGTGCCCCCAGGGCAAGAGACCCAGTACTTC.

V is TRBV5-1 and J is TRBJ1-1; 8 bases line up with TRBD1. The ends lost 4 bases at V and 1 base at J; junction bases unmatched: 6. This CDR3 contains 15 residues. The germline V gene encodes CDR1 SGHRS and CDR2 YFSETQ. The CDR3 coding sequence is TGCGCCAGCAGCCTAATGACAGGGGCGAACACTGAAGCTTTCTTT. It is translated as CASSLMTGANTEAFF.

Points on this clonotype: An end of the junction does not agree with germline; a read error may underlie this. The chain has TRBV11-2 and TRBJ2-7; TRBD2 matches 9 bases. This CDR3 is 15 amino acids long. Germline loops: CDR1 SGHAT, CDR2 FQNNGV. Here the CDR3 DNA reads TGTGCCAGCAGCTTACGAGGGACTAGCAGATACGGGCAGTACTTC. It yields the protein CASSLRGTSRYGQYF.

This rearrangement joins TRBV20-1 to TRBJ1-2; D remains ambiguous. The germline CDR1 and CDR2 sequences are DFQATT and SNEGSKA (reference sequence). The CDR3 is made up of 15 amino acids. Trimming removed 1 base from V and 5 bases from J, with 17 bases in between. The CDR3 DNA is TGCAGTGCTAGAGCATGGCAGGATGACTATTATGGCTACACCTTC. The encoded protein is CSARAWQDDYYGYTF.

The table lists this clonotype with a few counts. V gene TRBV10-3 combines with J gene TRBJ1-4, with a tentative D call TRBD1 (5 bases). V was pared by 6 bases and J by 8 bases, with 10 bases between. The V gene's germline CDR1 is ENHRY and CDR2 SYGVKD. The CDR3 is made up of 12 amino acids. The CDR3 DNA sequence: TGTGCCATCAGCGGGACTGGCGAAAAACTGTTTTTT. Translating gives CAISGTGEKLFF.

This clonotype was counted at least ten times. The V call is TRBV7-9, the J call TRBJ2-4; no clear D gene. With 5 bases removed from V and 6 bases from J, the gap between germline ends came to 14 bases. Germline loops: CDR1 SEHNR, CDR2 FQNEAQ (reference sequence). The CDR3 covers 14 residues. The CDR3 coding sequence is TGTGCCAGCAGCCCCCGAGGTTCGGGAAACATTCAGTACTTC. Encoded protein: CASSPRGSGNIQYF. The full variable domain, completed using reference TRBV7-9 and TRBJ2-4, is DTGVSQNPRHKITKRGQNVTFRCDPISEHNRLYWYRQTLGQGPEFLTYFQNEAQLEKSRLLSDRFSAERPKGSFSTLEIQRTEQGDSAMYLCASSPRGSGNIQYFGAGTRLSVL.

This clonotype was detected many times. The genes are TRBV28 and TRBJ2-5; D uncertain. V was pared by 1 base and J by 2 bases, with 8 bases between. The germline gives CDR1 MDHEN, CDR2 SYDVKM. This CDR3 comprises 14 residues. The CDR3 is CASSLSYSQETQYF. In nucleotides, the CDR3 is TGTGCCAGCAGTTTATCGTACAGTCAAGAGACCCAGTACTTC.

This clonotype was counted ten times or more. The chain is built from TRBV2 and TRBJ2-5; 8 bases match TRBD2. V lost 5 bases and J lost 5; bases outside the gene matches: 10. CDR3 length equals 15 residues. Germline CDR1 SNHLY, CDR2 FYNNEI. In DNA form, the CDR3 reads TGTGCCAGCAGTCGCGCCGGGAGGGCCGGGGAGACCCAGTACTTC. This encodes CASSRAGRAGETQYF.

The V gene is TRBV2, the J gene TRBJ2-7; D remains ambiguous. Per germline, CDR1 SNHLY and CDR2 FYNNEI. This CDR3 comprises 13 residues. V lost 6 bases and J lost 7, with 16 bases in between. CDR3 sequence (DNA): TGTGCCAGCAGACCCACCGGCTTGGGGGAGCAGTACTTC. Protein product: CASRPTGLGEQYF.

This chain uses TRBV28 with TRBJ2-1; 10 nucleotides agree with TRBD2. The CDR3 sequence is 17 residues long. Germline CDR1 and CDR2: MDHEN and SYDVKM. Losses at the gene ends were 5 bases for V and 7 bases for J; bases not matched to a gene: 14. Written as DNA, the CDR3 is TGTGCCAGCAGTACCTCCGGGGCTAGCGGGAGAGAGAATGAGCAGTTCTTC. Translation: CASSTSGASGRENEQFF. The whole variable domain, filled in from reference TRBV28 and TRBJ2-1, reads DVKVTQSSRYLVKRTGEKVFLECVQDMDHENMFWYRQDPGLGLRLIYFSYDVKMKEKGDIPEGYSVSREKKERFSLILESASTNQTSMYLCASSTSGASGRENEQFFGPGTRLTVL.

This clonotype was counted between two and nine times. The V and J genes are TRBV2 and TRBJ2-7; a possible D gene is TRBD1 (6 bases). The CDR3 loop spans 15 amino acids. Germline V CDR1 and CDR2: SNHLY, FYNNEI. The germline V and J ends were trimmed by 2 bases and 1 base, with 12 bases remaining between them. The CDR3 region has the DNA TGTGCCAGCAGTGAATATGGGGGCCCTTCCTACGAGCAGTACTTC. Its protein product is CASSEYGGPSYEQYF.